This TCR beta chain comes out of a study of low-dose radiotherapy and immunotherapy resistance in tumors. Germline values: CDR1 GTSNPN, CDR2 SVGIG (reference sequence). V dropped 7 bases and J dropped 12 bases, with 18 bases sitting between them. The CDR3 has 11 residues. Time point in this sample: after trial treatment. Treatment noted: LDRT plus nivolumab, ipilimumab, low-dose cyclophosphamide and aspirin (RACIN trial). Eligibility was restricted to patients presenting with advanced solid tumors that lacked tumor-infiltrating lymphocytes. Alpha- and beta-chain coverage of first-strand cDNA came from TRAV- and TRBV-specific primers. TCR amplification used 20 PCR cycles, a constant-region primer and a V-primer adapter. TCRdb re-called the reads with MiXCR, one entry per CDR3 protein. Altogether approximately 42,000 distinct CDR3 sequences are present, around 25% being singletons, with the ten largest covering around a tenth.

The chain couples TRBV30 to TRBJ1-1; D uncertain. This sample comprised PBMCs, obtained after low-dose radiotherapy plus immunotherapy. The receptor comes from a male donor with prostate cancer. The DNA of the CDR3 is TGTGCCTCAACCCGGGATTTTGGGTCTTTCTTT. It translates to CASTRDFGSFF. Full variable domain (rest looked up from reference TRBV30 and TRBJ1-1): SQTIHQWPATLVQPVGSPLSLECTVEGTSNPNLYWYRQAAGRGLQLLFYSVGIGQISSEVPQNLSASRPQDRQFILSSKKLLLSDSGFYLCASTRDFGSFFGQGTRLTVV.